Below are 20 T cell receptor beta chains sequenced from a single sample in a study of blood T cell repertoires in COVID-19 (dated by TCRdb to between 2020 and 2021). Receptors were amplified or captured by the immunoSEQ multiplex PCR assay. TCRdb obtained this table from immuneACCESS and retained in-frame rearrangements with V and J assigned. These tables miss some clones; where compared with another copy, unresolved V genes account for less than half of the shortfall, and the remainder is unexplained. Recorded for this sample are 59,000 or so clones; 81% of them occurred a single time. The ten most abundant clones make up 25% to 35% of the sample. Material for sequencing was peripheral blood. These receptors were obtained from a woman older than 75 with active or convalescent COVID-19.

The gene calls are TRBV5-6 and TRBJ1-2, with unresolved D. The CDR3 covers 14 residues. Germline assignment: CDR1 SGHDT and CDR2 YYEEEE. V lost 4 bases and J 5 bases, leaving 15 bases between the germline ends. The CDR3 DNA is TGTGCCAGCAGCCCAGGTGCCAACAGTTATGGCTACACCTTC. Translation: CASSPGANSYGYTF.

The rearrangement uses TRBV7-2 and TRBJ2-2, with TRBD2 matching 8 bases. Trimming took 6 bases from V and 4 from J; bases not matched to a gene: 10. Germline V gene data show CDR1 as SGHTA and CDR2 as FQGNSA. The CDR3 runs 16 residues. The CDR3 here is CASSPPGGEVTGELFF. The CDR3 bases are TGTGCCAGCAGTCCGCCCGGGGGGGAGGTCACCGGGGAGCTGTTTTTT.

The rearrangement links TRBV5-8 to TRBJ2-1, with 7 bases matching TRBD2. V lost 6 bases and J lost 0; bases outside the gene matches: 6. This CDR3 region has 15 residues. Per germline, CDR1 SGHTS and CDR2 YDEGEE. CDR3 amino acids: CASTARGISYNEQFF. CDR3 DNA sequence: TGTGCCAGCACCGCGCGGGGGATCTCCTACAATGAGCAGTTCTTC.

J is TRBJ2-7 and V is TRBV21-1; the DNA was not compared with TRBD2, the D call given in the table. TRBV21-1 is recorded as a pseudogene. The CDR3 totals 14 residues. The DNA of the CDR3 is TGTGCCAGCAGCAAGGGAGCGGGCTCCTACGAGCAGTACTTC. Translated: CASSKGAGSYEQYF.

A single count supports this clone. The rearrangement joins TRBV2 to TRBJ1-5, with TRBD1 matching over 8 bases. With 1 base clipped from V and 2 bases from J, the junction kept 1 base outside the gene matches. The CDR3 length is 15 residues. Germline V lookup: CDR1 SNHLY, CDR2 FYNNEI. The CDR3 spells CASSEETGGNQPQHF. The CDR3 DNA follows: TGTGCCAGCAGTGAAGAGACAGGGGGCAATCAGCCCCAGCATTTT.

As regards this clone: Germline and junction disagree at one end, which may indicate a read error. CDR3 amino acids: CATSRGQKGGEQYF. DNA for the CDR3: TGTGCCACCAGTAGAGGACAGAAAGGAGGCGAGCAGTACTTC. The V and J genes are TRBV6-5 and TRBJ2-7; D perhaps matches TRBD1 (6 bases). This CDR3 is 14 amino acids long. The germline V gene encodes CDR1 MNHEY and CDR2 SVGAGI.

This clone was counted once. The chain joins TRBV7-9 to TRBJ2-7, with a possible D match to TRBD1 (6 bases). The CDR3 consists of 13 residues. Germline CDR1 reads SEHNR; CDR2 reads FQNEAQ (reference sequence). Deletions cut 6 bases from V and 3 bases from J, with 12 bases between. CDR3 sequence (DNA): TGTGCCAGCAGACTCGGACAGAGCTACGAGCAGTACTTC. Amino acid sequence: CASRLGQSYEQYF. The full variable domain, its missing parts supplied by reference TRBV7-9 and TRBJ2-7, is DTGVSQNPRHKITKRGQNVTFRCDPISEHNRLYWYRQTLGQGPEFLTYFQNEAQLEKSRLLSDRFSAERPKGSFSTLEIQRTEQGDSAMYLCASRLGQSYEQYFGPGTRLTVT.

The J gene is TRBJ2-5, the V gene TRBV7-2, with 10 positions matching TRBD2. The trim removed 1 base at V and 5 bases at J, leaving 7 bases unmatched. The CDR3 extends over 16 amino acids. Germline values: CDR1 SGHTA, CDR2 FQGNSA. CDR3 DNA sequence: TGTGCCAGCAGCTTAGGAGTCAGCGGGGGGGCGGAGACCCAGTACTTC. The encoded protein is CASSLGVSGGAETQYF.

The chain carries TRBV11-3 and TRBJ2-1, with TRBD2 matching over 16 bases. V lost 3 bases, J lost 7 bases, and 9 bases stayed unmatched. The CDR3 extends over 18 amino acids. Germline values: CDR1 SGHNT, CDR2 YENEEA. The CDR3 is CASSFSGTSGGAGNEQFF. The DNA of the CDR3 is TGTGCCAGCAGCTTCTCAGGGACTAGCGGGGGGGCTGGTAATGAGCAGTTCTTC. Looking up the rest from reference TRBV11-3 and TRBJ2-1 gives the full variable domain: EAGVVQSPRYKIIEKKQPVAFWCNPISGHNTLYWYLQNLGQGPELLIRYENEEAVDDSQLPKDRFSAERLKGVDSTLKIQPAELGDSAVYLCASSFSGTSGGAGNEQFFGPGTRLTVL.

The rearrangement joins TRBV2 to TRBJ1-2; D may be TRBD1 (6 bases). CDR3 length equals 12 residues. The germline V and J ends were trimmed by 6 bases and 8 bases, with 13 bases remaining between them. CDR1 and CDR2 from the germline V gene are SNHLY and FYNNEI. DNA for the CDR3: TGTGCCAGCAGCGCTACAGGGATAGGCTACACCTTC. Translation: CASSATGIGYTF. The entire variable domain, with the rest obtained from reference TRBV2 and TRBJ1-2, is as follows: EPEVTQTPSHQVTQMGQEVILRCVPISNHLYFYWYRQILGQKVEFLVSFYNNEISEKSEIFDDQFSVERPDGSNFTLKIRSTKLEDSAMYFCASSATGIGYTFGSGTRLTVV.

The rearrangement links TRBV7-9 to TRBJ2-5, with no clear D. This CDR3 comprises 14 residues. The ends were cut back, 5 bases at V and 5 bases at J, with 15 bases in the middle. The germline gives CDR1 SEHNR, CDR2 FQNEAQ (reference sequence). Written as DNA, the CDR3 is TGTGCCAGCAGCCCAGTCGGGTTGAGGGAGACCCAGTACTTC. Translating gives CASSPVGLRETQYF.

There are a few counts of this clone. V and J are TRBV18 and TRBJ2-7; 10 bases match TRBD1. The CDR3 consists of 16 residues. Germline V gene lookup returns CDR1 KGHSH and CDR2 LQKENI. With 3 bases clipped from V and 7 bases from J, the junction kept 12 bases outside the gene matches. The CDR3 spells CASSPKPGQGSEEQYF. The CDR3 coding sequence is TGTGCCAGCTCACCGAAACCGGGACAGGGGTCTGAGGAGCAGTACTTC.

The CDR3 is CASSQGLTAPTNYGYTF. The CDR3 DNA sequence: TGCGCCAGCAGCCAAGGGCTGACAGCCCCTACTAACTATGGCTACACCTTC. This chain links TRBV4-3 with TRBJ1-2; TRBD1 might be the D (5 bases). The CDR3 is 17 amino acids. Trimming shortened V by 1 base and J by 0 bases, and 15 bases separated the two germline ends. In germline, CDR1 is LGHNA, CDR2 YSLEER.

Of note for this clone: Other DNA sequences in this sample translate to the same CDR3. J is TRBJ1-2 and V is TRBV12-3 or TRBV12-4; a possible D gene is TRBD1 (6 bases). This CDR3 is built from 13 residues. V lost 5 bases and J 3 bases, leaving 10 bases between the germline ends. The CDR3 spells CASSPNRDYGYTF. As DNA, the CDR3 is TGTGCCAGCAGTCCCAACAGGGACTATGGCTACACCTTC.

This clone was observed once. V and J are TRBV10-3 and TRBJ1-6; tentative D call: TRBD1 (6 bases). The CDR3 runs to 14 residues. The V gene's germline CDR1 is ENHRY and CDR2 SYGVKD. V lost 9 bases, J lost 7 bases, and 16 bases lay in between. This chain's CDR3 is CAIRRGGINSPLHF. CDR3 bases: TGTGCCATTCGGAGGGGGGGAATCAATTCACCCCTCCACTTT.

This CDR3 is CASSFRADNEQFF. CDR3 coding DNA: TGTGCCAGCAGCTTCAGGGCAGACAATGAGCAGTTCTTC. The chain carries TRBV7-8 and TRBJ2-1, with D tentatively TRBD1 (5 bases). This CDR3 spans 13 amino acids. Trimming left V 3 bases short and J 5 bases short, with 8 bases between. Germline CDR1 and CDR2: SGHVS and FQNEAQ.

The chain recombines TRBV18 with TRBJ2-7; 12 bases match TRBD1. This CDR3 region has 17 residues. The germline V gene has CDR1 KGHSH and CDR2 LQKENI. With V trimmed by 0 bases and J by 7 bases, 10 bases remained unmatched. CDR3 DNA sequence: TGTGCCAGCTCACCACCGAATCCGGGACAGGGGGCTGGTGAGCAGTACTTC. Its translation is CASSPPNPGQGAGEQYF. Combining the CDR3 with reference TRBV18 and TRBJ2-7 gives the whole variable domain NAGVMQNPRHLVRRRGQEARLRCSPMKGHSHVYWYRQLPEEGLKFMVYLQKENIIDESGMPKERFSAEFPKEGPSILRIQQVVRGDSAAYFCASSPPNPGQGAGEQYFGPGTRLTVT.

The chain has TRBV12-3 or TRBV12-4 and TRBJ1-6, with 8 bases matching TRBD1. V gave up 2 bases and J gave up 10 bases; unmatched junction bases: 1. This CDR3 has 13 residues. The CDR3 protein is CASSLNRGSPLHF. The DNA for the CDR3 is TGTGCCAGCAGTTTAAACAGGGGGTCACCCCTCCACTTT.

V is TRBV6-2 or TRBV6-3 and J is TRBJ1-3, with D possibly being TRBD1 (6 bases). Germline CDR1 MNHEY, CDR2 SVGEGT. The CDR3 is 15 amino acids. Trimming pared 6 bases from V and 0 bases from J, leaving 12 bases between. CDR3: CASSSPTGSGNTIYF. CDR3 nucleotide sequence: TGTGCCAGCAGCTCCCCGACAGGCTCTGGAAACACCATATATTTT.

The chain recombines TRBV6-2 or TRBV6-3 with TRBJ2-1; TRBD2 aligns across 12 bases. CDR3 size: 20 residues. The J segment lost 9 bases and the V segment lost 2 bases, leaving 20 bases of the junction unmatched. Germline CDR1 is MNHEY and CDR2 is SVGEGT. CDR3 in DNA: TGTGCCAGCAGTTACCTAAGGACTAGCGGGGTGTTTGGGGATGGGAGTGAGCAGTTCTTC. Its translation: CASSYLRTSGVFGDGSEQFF.